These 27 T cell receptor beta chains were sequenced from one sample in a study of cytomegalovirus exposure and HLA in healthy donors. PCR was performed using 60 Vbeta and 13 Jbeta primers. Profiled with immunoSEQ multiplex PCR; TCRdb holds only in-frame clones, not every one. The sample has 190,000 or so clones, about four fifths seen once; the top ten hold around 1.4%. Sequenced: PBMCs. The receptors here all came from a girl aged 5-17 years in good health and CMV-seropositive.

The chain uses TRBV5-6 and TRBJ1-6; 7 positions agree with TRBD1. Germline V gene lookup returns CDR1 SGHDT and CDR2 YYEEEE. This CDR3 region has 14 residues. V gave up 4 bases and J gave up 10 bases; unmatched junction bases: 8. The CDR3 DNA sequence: TGTGCCAGCAGCCCGTGGCAGGGGGTGTCACCCCTCCACTTT. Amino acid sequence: CASSPWQGVSPLHF.

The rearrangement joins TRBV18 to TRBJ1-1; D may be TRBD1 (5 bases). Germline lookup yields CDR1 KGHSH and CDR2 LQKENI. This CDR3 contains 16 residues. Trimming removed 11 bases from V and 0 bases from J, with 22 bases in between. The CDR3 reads CACTKSGGELNTEAFF. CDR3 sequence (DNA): TGTGCCTGCACCAAATCCGGGGGAGAATTGAACACTGAAGCTTTCTTT.

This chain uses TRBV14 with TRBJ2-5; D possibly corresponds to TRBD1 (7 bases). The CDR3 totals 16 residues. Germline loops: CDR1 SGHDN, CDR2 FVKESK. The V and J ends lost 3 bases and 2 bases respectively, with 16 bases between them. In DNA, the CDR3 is TGTGCCAGCAGCCAGAACTCCAGGGGGAGGCAAGAGACCCAGTACTTC. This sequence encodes CASSQNSRGRQETQYF. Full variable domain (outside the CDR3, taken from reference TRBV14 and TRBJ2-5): EAGVTQFPSHSVIEKGQTVTLRCDPISGHDNLYWYRRVMGKEIKFLLHFVKESKQDESGMPNNRFLAERTGGTYSTLKVQPAELEDSGVYFCASSQNSRGRQETQYFGPGTRLLVL.

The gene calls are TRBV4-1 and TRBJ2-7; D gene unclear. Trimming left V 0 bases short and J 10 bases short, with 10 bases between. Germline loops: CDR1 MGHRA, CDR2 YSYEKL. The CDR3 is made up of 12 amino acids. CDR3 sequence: CASSQDGVPQYF. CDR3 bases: TGCGCCAGCAGCCAAGACGGAGTCCCACAGTACTTC.

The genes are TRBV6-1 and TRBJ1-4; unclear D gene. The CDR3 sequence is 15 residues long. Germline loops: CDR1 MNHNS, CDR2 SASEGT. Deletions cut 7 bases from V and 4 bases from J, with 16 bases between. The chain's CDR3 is CASILDSAGNEKLFF. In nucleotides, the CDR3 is TGTGCCAGCATTCTGGACTCAGCGGGTAATGAAAAACTGTTTTTT.

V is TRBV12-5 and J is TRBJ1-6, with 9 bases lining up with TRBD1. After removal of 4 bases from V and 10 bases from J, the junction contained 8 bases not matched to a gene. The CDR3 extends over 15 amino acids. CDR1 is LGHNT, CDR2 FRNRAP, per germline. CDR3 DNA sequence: TGTGCTAGTGGTTCGACGGGACAGGGACGCTCACCCCTCCACTTT. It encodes CASGSTGQGRSPLHF.

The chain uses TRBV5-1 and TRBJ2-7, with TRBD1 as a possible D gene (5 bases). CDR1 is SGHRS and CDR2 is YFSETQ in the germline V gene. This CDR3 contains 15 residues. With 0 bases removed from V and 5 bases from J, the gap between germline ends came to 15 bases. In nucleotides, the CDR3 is TGCGCCAGCAGCTTGGACGCAGGGTCTTTCCACGAGCAGTACTTC. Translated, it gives CASSLDAGSFHEQYF.

Here the CDR3 reads CASSLEDRVGTGELFF. DNA of the CDR3: TGCGCCAGCAGCTTGGAAGACAGGGTGGGCACCGGGGAGCTGTTTTTT. V usage is TRBV5-1 and J usage is TRBJ2-2; TRBD1 matches at 7 bases. J lost 4 bases, V lost 0 bases, and 6 bases had no gene match. Germline V CDR1 and CDR2: SGHRS, YFSETQ. CDR3 length equals 16 residues.

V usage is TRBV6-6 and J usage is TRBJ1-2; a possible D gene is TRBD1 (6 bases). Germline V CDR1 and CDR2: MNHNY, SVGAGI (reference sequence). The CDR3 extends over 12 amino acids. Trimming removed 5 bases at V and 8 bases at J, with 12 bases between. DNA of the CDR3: TGTGCCAGCAGTCCAGGGGAGTACGGCTACACCTTC. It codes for CASSPGEYGYTF.

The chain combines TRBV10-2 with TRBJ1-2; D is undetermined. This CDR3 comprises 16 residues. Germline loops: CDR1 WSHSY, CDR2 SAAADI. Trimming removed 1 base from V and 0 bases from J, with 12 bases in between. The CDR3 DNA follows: TGCGCCAGCAGTGAGTGGCAGATAGAGGCTAACTATGGCTACACCTTC. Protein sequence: CASSEWQIEANYGYTF.

The CDR3 DNA follows: TGTGCCAGCAGTGAGCAGGGGGCGCGGGGCTACACCTTC. This codes for CASSEQGARGYTF. This rearrangement joins TRBV6-1 to TRBJ1-2; 8 bases agree with TRBD1. Germline trimming cut 3 bases from V and 8 bases from J; bases unmatched to any gene: 5. Germline assignment: CDR1 MNHNS and CDR2 SASEGT. This CDR3 has 13 amino acids.

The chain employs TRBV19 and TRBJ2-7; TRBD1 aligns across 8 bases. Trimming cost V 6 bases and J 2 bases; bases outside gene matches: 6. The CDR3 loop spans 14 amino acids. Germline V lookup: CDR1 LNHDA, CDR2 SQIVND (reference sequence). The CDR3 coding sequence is TGTGCCAGTAGCCCGGGACAGGCCACCTACGAGCAGTACTTC. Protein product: CASSPGQATYEQYF.

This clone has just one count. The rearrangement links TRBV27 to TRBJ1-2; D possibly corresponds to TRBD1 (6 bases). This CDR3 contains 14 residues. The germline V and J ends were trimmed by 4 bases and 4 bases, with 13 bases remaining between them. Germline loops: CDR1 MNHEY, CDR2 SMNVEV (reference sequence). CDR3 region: CASSSATGRYGYTF. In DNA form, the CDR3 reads TGTGCCAGCAGTTCAGCGACAGGACGCTATGGCTACACCTTC.

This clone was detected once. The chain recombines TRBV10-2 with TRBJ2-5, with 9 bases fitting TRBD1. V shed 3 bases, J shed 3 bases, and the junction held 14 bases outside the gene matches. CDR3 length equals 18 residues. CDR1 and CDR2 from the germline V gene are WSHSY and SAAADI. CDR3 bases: TGCGCCAGCAGTGAAAAGACTACCGGGACAGGGCTAAAAGAGACCCAGTACTTC. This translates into CASSEKTTGTGLKETQYF.

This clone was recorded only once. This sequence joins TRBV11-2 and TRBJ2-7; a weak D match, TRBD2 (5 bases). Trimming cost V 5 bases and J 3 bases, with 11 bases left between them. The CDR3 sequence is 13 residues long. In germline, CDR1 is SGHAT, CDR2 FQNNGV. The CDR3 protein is CASSQDSYYEQYF. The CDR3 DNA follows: TGTGCCAGCAGCCAGGACTCCTACTACGAGCAGTACTTC.

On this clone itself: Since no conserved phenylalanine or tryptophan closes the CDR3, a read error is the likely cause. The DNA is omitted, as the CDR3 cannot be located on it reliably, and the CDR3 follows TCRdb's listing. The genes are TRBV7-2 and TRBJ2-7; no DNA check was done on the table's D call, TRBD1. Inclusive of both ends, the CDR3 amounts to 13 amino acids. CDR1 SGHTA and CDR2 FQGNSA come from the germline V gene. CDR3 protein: CASSSTGTGLITI.

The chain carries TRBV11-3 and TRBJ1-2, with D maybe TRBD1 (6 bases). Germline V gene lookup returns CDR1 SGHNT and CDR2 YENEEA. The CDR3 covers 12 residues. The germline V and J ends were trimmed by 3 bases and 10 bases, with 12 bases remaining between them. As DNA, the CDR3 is TGTGCCAGCAGCTTCGAGGGGGTTCCCTACACCTTC. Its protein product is CASSFEGVPYTF.

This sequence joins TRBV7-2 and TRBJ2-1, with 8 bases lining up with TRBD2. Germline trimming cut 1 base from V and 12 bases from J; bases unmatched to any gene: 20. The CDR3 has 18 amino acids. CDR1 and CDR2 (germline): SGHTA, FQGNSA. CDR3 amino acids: CASSLELLPGGVRSRQFF. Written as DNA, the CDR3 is TGTGCCAGCAGCTTAGAGTTGCTACCCGGGGGGGTTAGGTCTCGGCAGTTCTTC.

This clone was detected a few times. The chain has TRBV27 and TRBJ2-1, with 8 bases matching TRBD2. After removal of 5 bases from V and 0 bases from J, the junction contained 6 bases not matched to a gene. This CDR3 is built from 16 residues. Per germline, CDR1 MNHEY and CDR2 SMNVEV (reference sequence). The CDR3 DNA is TGTGCCAGCAGTAGTTCCGGGACTAGCTCCTACAATGAGCAGTTCTTC. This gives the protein CASSSSGTSSYNEQFF.

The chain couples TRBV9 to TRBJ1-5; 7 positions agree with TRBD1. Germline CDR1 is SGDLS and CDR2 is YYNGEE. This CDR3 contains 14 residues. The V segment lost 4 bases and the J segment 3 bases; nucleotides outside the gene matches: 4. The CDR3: CASSTGQANQPQHF. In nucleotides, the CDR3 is TGTGCCAGCAGCACTGGACAGGCCAATCAGCCCCAGCATTTT.

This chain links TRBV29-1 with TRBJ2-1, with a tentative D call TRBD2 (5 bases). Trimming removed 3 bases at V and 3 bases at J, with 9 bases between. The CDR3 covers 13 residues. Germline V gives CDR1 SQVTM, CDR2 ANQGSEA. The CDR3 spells CSVDMGVYNEQFF. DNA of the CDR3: TGCAGCGTTGATATGGGAGTCTACAATGAGCAGTTCTTC.

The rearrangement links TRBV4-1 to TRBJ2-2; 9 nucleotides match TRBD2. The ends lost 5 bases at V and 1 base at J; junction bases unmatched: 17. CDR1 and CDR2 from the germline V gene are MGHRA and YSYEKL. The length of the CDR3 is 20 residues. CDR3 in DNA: TGCGCCAGCAGCTTCAAGATAAGGACTAGCGAGGATGGGAACACCGGGGAGCTGTTTTTT. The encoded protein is CASSFKIRTSEDGNTGELFF.

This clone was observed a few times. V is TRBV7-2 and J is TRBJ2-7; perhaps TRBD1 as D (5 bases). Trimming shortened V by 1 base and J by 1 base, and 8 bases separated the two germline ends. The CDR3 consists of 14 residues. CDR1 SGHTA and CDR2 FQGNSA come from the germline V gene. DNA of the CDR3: TGTGCCAGCAGCTTAGACAGGACATCCTACGAGCAGTACTTC. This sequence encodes CASSLDRTSYEQYF.

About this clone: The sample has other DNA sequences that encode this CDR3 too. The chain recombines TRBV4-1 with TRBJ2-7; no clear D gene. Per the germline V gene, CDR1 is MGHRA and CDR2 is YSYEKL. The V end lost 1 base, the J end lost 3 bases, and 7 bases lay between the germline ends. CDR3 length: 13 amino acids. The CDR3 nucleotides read TGCGCCAGCAGCCAAGGTACGGGCTACGAGCAGTACTTC. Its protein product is CASSQGTGYEQYF.

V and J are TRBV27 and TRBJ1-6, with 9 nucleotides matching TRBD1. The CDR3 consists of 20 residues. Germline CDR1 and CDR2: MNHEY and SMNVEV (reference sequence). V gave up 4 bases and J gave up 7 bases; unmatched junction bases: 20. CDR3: CASSSAPWMTGGNTNSPLHF. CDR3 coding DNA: TGTGCCAGCAGTTCCGCTCCATGGATGACAGGGGGAAATACGAATTCACCCCTCCACTTT.

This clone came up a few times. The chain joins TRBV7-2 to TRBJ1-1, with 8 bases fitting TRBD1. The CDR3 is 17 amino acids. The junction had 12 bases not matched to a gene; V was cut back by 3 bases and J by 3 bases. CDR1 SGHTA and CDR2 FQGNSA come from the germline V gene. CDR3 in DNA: TGTGCCAGCAGCTTCTCATTAGCGGACAGGGTGTACACTGAAGCTTTCTTT. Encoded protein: CASSFSLADRVYTEAFF.

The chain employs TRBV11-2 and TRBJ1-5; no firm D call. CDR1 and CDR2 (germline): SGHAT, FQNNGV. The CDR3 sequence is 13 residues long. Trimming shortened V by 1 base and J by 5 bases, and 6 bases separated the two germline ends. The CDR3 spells CASSLGGHQPQHF. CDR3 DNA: TGTGCCAGCAGCTTAGGCGGTCATCAGCCCCAGCATTTT.